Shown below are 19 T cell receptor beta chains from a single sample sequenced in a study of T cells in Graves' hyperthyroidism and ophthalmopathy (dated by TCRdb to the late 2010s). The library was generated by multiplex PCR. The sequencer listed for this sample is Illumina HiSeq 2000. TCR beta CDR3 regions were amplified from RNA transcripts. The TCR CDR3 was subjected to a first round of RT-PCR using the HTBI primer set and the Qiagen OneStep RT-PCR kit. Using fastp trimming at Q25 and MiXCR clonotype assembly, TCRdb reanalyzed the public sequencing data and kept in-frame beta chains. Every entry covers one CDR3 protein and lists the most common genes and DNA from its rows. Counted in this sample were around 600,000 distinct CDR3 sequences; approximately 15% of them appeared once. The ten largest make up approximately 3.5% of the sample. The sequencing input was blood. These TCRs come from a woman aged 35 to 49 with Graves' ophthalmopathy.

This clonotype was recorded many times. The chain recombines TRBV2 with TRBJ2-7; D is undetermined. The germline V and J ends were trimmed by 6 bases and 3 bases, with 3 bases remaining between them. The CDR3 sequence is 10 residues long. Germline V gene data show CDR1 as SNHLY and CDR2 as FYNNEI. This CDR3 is CASRFYEQYF. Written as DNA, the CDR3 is TGTGCCAGCAGGTTCTACGAGCAGTACTTC.

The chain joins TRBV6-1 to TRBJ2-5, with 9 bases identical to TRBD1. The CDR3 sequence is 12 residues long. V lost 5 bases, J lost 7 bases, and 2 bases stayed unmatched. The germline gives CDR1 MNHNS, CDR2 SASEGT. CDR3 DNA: TGTGCCAGCAGTATGGGACAGGGGACCCAGTACTTC. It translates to CASSMGQGTQYF.

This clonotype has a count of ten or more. The DNA of the CDR3 is TGTGCCAGCAGCTCCGACGGTCAACCTTACAATGATCACGATAATGAGCAGTTCTTC. It yields the protein CASSSDGQPYNDHDNEQFF. This rearrangement joins TRBV7-3 to TRBJ2-1; no definite D call. This CDR3 has 19 residues. Germline V lookup: CDR1 SGHTA, CDR2 FQGTGA. V dropped 4 bases and J dropped 7 bases, with 29 bases sitting between them.

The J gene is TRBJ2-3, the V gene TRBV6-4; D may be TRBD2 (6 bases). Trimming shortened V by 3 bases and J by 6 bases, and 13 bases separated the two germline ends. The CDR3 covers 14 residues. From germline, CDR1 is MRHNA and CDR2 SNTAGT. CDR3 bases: TGTGCCAGCAGTGAAGGTGAGGGAGGCGATACGCAGTATTTT. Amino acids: CASSEGEGGDTQYF.

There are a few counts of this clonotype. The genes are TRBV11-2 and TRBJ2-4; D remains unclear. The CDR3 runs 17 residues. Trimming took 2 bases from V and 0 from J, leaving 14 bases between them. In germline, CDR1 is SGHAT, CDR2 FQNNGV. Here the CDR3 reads CASSLRPIELAKNIQYF. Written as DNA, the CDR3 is TGTGCCAGCAGCTTAAGGCCCATAGAGTTAGCCAAAAACATTCAGTACTTC.

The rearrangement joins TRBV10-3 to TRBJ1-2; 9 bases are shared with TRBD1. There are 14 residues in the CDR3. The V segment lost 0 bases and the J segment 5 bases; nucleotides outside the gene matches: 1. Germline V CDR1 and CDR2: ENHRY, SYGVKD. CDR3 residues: CAISESGQGYGYTF. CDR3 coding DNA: TGTGCCATCAGTGAGTCGGGACAGGGTTATGGCTACACCTTC.

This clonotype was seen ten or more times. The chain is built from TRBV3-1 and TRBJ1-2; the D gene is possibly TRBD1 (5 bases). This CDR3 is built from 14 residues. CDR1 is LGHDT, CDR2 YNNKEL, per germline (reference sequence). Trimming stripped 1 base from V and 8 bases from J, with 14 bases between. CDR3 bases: TGTGCCAGCAGCCAAGTTTTATTGGGGGACGGCTACACCTTC. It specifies CASSQVLLGDGYTF. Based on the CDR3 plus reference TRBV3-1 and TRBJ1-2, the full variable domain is DTAVSQTPKYLVTQMGNDKSIKCEQNLGHDTMYWYKQDSKKFLKIMFSYNNKELIINETVPNRFSPKSPDKAHLNLHINSLELGDSAVYFCASSQVLLGDGYTFGSGTRLTVV.

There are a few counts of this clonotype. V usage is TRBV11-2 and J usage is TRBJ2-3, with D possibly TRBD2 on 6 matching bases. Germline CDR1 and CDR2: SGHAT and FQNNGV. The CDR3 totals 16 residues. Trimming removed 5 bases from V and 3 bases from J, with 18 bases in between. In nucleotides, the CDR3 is TGTGCCAGCAGCCATTTGGGCGGGGCTGGTACAGATACGCAGTATTTT. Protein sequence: CASSHLGGAGTDTQYF.

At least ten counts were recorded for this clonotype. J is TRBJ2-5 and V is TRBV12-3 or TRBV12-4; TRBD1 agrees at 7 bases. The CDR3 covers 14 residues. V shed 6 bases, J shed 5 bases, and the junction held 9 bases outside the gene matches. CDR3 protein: CASRPGQMSETQYF. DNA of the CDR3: TGTGCCAGCAGACCGGGACAGATGAGCGAGACCCAGTACTTC.

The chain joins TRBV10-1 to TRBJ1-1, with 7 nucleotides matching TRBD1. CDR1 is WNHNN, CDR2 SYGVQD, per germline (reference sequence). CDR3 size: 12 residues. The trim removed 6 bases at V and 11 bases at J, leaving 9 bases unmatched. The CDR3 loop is CASRGTAGEAFF. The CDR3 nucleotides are TGCGCCAGCAGGGGGACAGCCGGAGAGGCTTTCTTT.

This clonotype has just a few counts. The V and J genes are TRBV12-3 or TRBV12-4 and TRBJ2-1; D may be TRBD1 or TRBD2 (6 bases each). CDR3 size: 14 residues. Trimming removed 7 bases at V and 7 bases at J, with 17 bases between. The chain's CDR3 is CASTVTRGMNEQFF. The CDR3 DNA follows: TGTGCCAGCACGGTGACTAGGGGGATGAATGAGCAGTTCTTC.

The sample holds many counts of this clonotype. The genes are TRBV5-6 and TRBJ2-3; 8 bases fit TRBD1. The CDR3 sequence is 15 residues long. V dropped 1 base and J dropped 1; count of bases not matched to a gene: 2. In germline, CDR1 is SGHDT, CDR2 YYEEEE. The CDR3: CASSLRTGRTDTQYF. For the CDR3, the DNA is TGTGCCAGCAGCTTGAGGACAGGGCGCACAGATACGCAGTATTTT.

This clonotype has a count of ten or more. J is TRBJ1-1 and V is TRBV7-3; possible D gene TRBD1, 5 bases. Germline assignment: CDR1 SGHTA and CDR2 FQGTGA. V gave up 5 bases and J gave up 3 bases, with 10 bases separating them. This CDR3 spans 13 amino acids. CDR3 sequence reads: CASSQTGDTEAFF. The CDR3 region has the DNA TGTGCCAGCAGCCAGACGGGGGACACTGAAGCTTTCTTT. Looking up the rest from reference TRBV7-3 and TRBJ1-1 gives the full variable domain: GAGVSQTPSNKVTEKGKYVELRCDPISGHTALYWYRQSLGQGPEFLIYFQGTGAADDSGLPNDRFFAVRPEGSVSTLKIQRTERGDSAVYLCASSQTGDTEAFFGQGTRLTVV.

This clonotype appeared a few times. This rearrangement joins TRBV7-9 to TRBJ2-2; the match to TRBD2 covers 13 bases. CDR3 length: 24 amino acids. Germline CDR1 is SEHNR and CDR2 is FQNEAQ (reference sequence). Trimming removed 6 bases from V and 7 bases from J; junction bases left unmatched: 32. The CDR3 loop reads CASSSLGTSRDSRTSGRALGELFF. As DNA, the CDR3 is TGTGCCAGCAGTTCTTTAGGGACTTCACGAGACAGTAGAACTAGCGGGAGGGCCCTCGGGGAGCTGTTTTTT. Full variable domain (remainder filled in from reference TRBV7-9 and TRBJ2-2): DTGVSQNPRHKITKRGQNVTFRCDPISEHNRLYWYRQTLGQGPEFLTYFQNEAQLEKSRLLSDRFSAERPKGSFSTLEIQRTEQGDSAMYLCASSSLGTSRDSRTSGRALGELFFGEGSRLTVL.

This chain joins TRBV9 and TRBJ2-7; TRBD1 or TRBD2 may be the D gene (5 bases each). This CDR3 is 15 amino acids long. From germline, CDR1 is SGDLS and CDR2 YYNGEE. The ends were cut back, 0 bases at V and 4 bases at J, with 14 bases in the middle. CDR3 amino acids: CASSVAPGLMYEQYF. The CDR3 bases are TGTGCCAGCAGCGTAGCTCCGGGGCTTATGTACGAGCAGTACTTC.

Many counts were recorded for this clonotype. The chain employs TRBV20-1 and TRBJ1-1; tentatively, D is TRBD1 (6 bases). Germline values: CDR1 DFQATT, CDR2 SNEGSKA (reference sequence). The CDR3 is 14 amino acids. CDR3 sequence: CSAKGGRKNTEAFF. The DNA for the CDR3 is TGCAGCGCAAAGGGGGGACGGAAGAACACTGAAGCTTTCTTT.

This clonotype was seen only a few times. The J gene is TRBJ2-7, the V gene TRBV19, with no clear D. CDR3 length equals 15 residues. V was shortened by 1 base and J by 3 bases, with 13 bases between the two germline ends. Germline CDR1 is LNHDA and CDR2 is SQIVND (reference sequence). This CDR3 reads CASSIVAVRVYEQYF. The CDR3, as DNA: TGTGCCAGTAGTATAGTCGCGGTACGGGTCTACGAGCAGTACTTC.

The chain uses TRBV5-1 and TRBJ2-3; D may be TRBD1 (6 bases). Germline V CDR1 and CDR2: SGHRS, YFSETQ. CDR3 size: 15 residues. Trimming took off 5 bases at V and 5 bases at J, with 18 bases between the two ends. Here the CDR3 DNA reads TGCGCCAGCAGTTCCGAGGGACAACGGGGAGATACGCAGTATTTT. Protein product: CASSSEGQRGDTQYF.

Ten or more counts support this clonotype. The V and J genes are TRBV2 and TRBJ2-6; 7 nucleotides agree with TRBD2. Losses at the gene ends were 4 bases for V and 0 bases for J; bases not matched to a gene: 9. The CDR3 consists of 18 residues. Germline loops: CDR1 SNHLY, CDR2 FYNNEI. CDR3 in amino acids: CASSVGGGVNSGANVLTF. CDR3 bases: TGTGCCAGCAGTGTTGGTGGGGGGGTGAACTCTGGGGCCAACGTCCTGACTTTC.